This TCR beta chain was sequenced in a study of blood T cell repertoires in COVID-19. Study information: Sources were T cells, B-cell-depleted T cells, or PBMCs; the material itself was cDNA or gDNA.

The germline V gene encodes CDR1 MDHEN and CDR2 SYDVKM. Trimming shortened V by 3 bases and J by 3 bases, and 8 bases separated the two germline ends. The length of the CDR3 is 13 residues. Produced via immunoSEQ multiplex PCR; TCRdb's table is partial and in-frame only. The sample lists some 260,000 clones, more than 75% occurring once. Specimen: peripheral blood. The source of this sequence is a middle-aged woman who had recovered from COVID-19. The V gene is TRBV28, the J gene TRBJ1-1; the D is unclear. Here the CDR3 reads CASSFPGYTEAFF. The CDR3 nucleotides are TGTGCCAGCAGTTTCCCCGGGTACACTGAAGCTTTCTTT.